This passage covers 10 T cell receptor beta chains from one sample sequenced in a study of blood T cell repertoires in COVID-19. The data were produced by immunoSEQ multiplex PCR, yet TCRdb's version contains in-frame clones alone and is incomplete. Among approximately 260,000 clones listed, about 86% were seen once. Sequencing was performed on PBMCs or T cells enriched from blood (not recorded which). Receptors were obtained from a woman between 40 and 50 years old with acute COVID-19.

The chain recombines TRBV7-9 with TRBJ2-4; tentatively, D is TRBD2 (5 bases). Trimming took 8 bases from V and 2 from J, leaving 13 bases between them. Germline CDR1 SEHNR, CDR2 FQNEAQ (reference sequence). The CDR3 has 14 residues. CDR3 in DNA: TGTGCCAGCGGAACTCCGGACTCCAAAAACATTCAGTACTTC. Its protein is CASGTPDSKNIQYF. Full variable domain (rest looked up from reference TRBV7-9 and TRBJ2-4): DTGVSQNPRHKITKRGQNVTFRCDPISEHNRLYWYRQTLGQGPEFLTYFQNEAQLEKSRLLSDRFSAERPKGSFSTLEIQRTEQGDSAMYLCASGTPDSKNIQYFGAGTRLSVL.

V usage is TRBV5-5 and J usage is TRBJ2-2; 9 positions match TRBD1. V lost 4 bases and J lost 3; bases outside the gene matches: 7. The length of the CDR3 is 16 residues. Germline V lookup: CDR1 SGHKS, CDR2 YYEKEE (reference sequence). CDR3 region: CASSLTRTGDTGELFF. Here the CDR3 DNA reads TGTGCCAGCAGCCTAACCAGGACAGGGGACACCGGGGAGCTGTTTTTT.

This clone showed up just a few times. The rearrangement joins TRBV4-2 to TRBJ2-7, with a tentative D call TRBD2 (6 bases). The ends were cut back, 0 bases at V and 4 bases at J, with 16 bases in the middle. Germline values: CDR1 LGHNA, CDR2 YNFKEQ. The CDR3 covers 16 residues. The CDR3 DNA is TGTGCCAGCAGCCAAGAATCGGAGCTTGGGGGGTACGAGCAGTACTTC. Residues: CASSQESELGGYEQYF.

The chain carries TRBV19 and TRBJ1-4; TRBD1 agrees at 7 bases. The CDR3 contains 16 residues. Trimming took 3 bases from V and 0 from J; bases not matched to a gene: 4. CDR1 and CDR2 from the germline V gene are LNHDA and SQIVND (reference sequence). The CDR3 loop reads CASSIGQDATNEKLFF. The CDR3 coding sequence is TGTGCCAGTAGTATCGGACAGGATGCAACTAATGAAAAACTGTTTTTT.

The genes are TRBV18 and TRBJ2-1; 13 bases line up with TRBD2. The germline CDR1 and CDR2 sequences are KGHSH and LQKENI. V lost 0 bases, J lost 4 bases, and 3 bases stayed unmatched. The CDR3 is made up of 17 amino acids. The CDR3 loop reads CASSPPGLAGTYNEQFF. CDR3 nucleotides: TGTGCCAGCTCACCACCGGGACTAGCGGGAACATACAATGAGCAGTTCTTC. The full variable domain, its missing parts supplied by reference TRBV18 and TRBJ2-1, is NAGVMQNPRHLVRRRGQEARLRCSPMKGHSHVYWYRQLPEEGLKFMVYLQKENIIDESGMPKERFSAEFPKEGPSILRIQQVVRGDSAAYFCASSPPGLAGTYNEQFFGPGTRLTVL.

The chain couples TRBV19 to TRBJ2-7, with 8 bases identical to TRBD1. Germline trimming cut 6 bases from V and 3 bases from J; bases unmatched to any gene: 10. In germline, CDR1 is LNHDA, CDR2 SQIVND (reference sequence). This CDR3 has 15 amino acids. As DNA, the CDR3 is TGTGCCAGTAGCCTCGGGTCAGGGGGCCTCTACGAGCAGTACTTC. This gives the protein CASSLGSGGLYEQYF.

CDR3 in amino acids: CASSLGTGGAWTEAFF. CDR3 nucleotide sequence: TGCGCCAGCAGCTTGGGGACAGGGGGCGCGTGGACTGAAGCTTTCTTT. V gene TRBV5-1 combines with J gene TRBJ1-1; 11 bases are shared with TRBD1. Germline CDR1 is SGHRS and CDR2 is YFSETQ. Trimming took 0 bases from V and 5 from J; bases not matched to a gene: 6. This CDR3 has 16 amino acids.

This chain connects TRBV7-9 to TRBJ2-3, with a tentative D call TRBD2 (6 bases). The CDR3 length is 16 residues. Germline CDR1 reads SEHNR; CDR2 reads FQNEAQ (reference sequence). V was pared by 3 bases and J by 0 bases, with 13 bases between. The CDR3 bases are TGTGCCAGCAGCTTTCCCCCCGGGACTAGCACAGATACGCAGTATTTT. It codes for CASSFPPGTSTDTQYF.

The rearrangement links TRBV19 to TRBJ1-2; 7 positions agree with TRBD1. After removal of 5 bases from V and 4 bases from J, the junction contained 10 bases not matched to a gene. CDR1 and CDR2 from the germline V gene are LNHDA and SQIVND (reference sequence). The CDR3 is 15 amino acids. The DNA for the CDR3 is TGTGCCAGTAGTGCTCAACGACAGGGTGGCTATGGCTACACCTTC. Its protein is CASSAQRQGGYGYTF.

V is TRBV11-3 and J is TRBJ1-1; D call uncertain. Germline V gene data show CDR1 as SGHNT and CDR2 as YENEEA. Between the trimmed V and J ends, which lost 6 bases and 5 bases, there was a span of 10 bases. The CDR3 is 12 residues long. In DNA, the CDR3 is TGTGCCAGCAGTCAGAGGTTGACTGAAGCTTTCTTT. This codes for CASSQRLTEAFF.